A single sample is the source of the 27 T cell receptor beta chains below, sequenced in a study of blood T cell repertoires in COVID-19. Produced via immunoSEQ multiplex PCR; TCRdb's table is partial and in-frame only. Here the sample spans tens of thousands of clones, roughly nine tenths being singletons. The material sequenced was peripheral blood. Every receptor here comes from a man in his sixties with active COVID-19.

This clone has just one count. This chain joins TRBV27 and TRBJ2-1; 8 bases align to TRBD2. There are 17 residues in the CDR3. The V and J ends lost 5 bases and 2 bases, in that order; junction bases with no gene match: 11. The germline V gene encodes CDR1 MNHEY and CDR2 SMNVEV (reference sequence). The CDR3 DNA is TGTGCCAGCAGTCCTGAGGGATCGGGAGGGCCCTACAATGAGCAGTTCTTC. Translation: CASSPEGSGGPYNEQFF.

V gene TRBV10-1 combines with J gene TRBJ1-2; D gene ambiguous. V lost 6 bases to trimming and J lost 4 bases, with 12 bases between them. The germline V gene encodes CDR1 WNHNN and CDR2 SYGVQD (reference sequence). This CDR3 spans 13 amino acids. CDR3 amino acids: CASSHDCGYGYTF. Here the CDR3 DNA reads TGCGCCAGCAGCCACGATTGCGGCTATGGCTACACCTTC.

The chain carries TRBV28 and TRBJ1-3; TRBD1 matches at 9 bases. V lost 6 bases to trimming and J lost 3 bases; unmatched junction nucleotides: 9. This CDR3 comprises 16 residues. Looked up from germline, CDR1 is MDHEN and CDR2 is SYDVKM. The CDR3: CASSPPTGGYGNTIYF. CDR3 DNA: TGTGCCAGCAGCCCCCCGACAGGGGGATATGGAAACACCATATATTTT.

The CDR3 loop reads CAGSTGRGGNQPQHF. In nucleotides, the CDR3 is TGTGCCGGCTCTACAGGGCGGGGGGGCAATCAGCCCCAGCATTTT. The chain couples TRBV2 to TRBJ1-5, with D perhaps TRBD1 (6 bases). This CDR3 has 15 amino acids. Germline V CDR1 and CDR2: SNHLY, FYNNEI. V lost 11 bases to trimming and J lost 2 bases, with 19 bases between them. Full variable domain (outside the CDR3, taken from reference TRBV2 and TRBJ1-5): EPEVTQTPSHQVTQMGQEVILRCVPISNHLYFYWYRQILGQKVEFLVSFYNNEISEKSEIFDDQFSVERPDGSNFTLKIRSTKLEDSAMYFCAGSTGRGGNQPQHFGDGTRLSIL.

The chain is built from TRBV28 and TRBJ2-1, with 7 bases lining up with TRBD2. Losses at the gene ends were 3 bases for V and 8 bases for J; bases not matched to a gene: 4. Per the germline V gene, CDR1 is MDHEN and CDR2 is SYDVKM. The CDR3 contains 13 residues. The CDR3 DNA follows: TGTGCCAGCAGTTTCGGAGGGAGGGATGAGCAGTTCTTC. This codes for CASSFGGRDEQFF.

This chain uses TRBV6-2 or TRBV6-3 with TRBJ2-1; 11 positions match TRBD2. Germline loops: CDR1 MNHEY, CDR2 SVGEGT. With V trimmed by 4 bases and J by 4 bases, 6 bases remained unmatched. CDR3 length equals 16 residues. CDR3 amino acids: CASSSIAGGRYNEQFF. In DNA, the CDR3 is TGTGCCAGCAGTTCTATAGCGGGAGGGAGGTACAATGAGCAGTTCTTC.

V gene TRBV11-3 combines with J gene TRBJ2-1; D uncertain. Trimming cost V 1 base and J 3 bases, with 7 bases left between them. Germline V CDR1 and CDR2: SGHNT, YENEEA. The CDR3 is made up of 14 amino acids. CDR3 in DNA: TGTGCCAGCAGCTTAGGCGGCCTCTACAATGAGCAGTTCTTC. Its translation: CASSLGGLYNEQFF. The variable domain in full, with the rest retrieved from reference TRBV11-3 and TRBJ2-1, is EAGVVQSPRYKIIEKKQPVAFWCNPISGHNTLYWYLQNLGQGPELLIRYENEEAVDDSQLPKDRFSAERLKGVDSTLKIQPAELGDSAVYLCASSLGGLYNEQFFGPGTRLTVL.

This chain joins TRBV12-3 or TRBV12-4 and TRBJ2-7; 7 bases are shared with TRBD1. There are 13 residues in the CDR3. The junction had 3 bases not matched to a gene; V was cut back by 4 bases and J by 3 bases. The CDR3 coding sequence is TGTGCCAGCAGTTACAGACAGGGCTACGAGCAGTACTTC. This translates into CASSYRQGYEQYF.

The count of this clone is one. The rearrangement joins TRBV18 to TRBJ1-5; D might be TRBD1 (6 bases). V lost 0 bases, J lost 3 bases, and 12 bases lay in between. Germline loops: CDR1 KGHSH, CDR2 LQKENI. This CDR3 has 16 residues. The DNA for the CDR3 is TGTGCCAGCTCACCACCCGATACAGGGATCAATCAGCCCCAGCATTTT. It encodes CASSPPDTGINQPQHF.

In nucleotides, the CDR3 is TGTGCCAGCAGTTACTCACAGGCGAGTCCTGAAGCTTTCTTT. Translating gives CASSYSQASPEAFF. The chain joins TRBV6-5 to TRBJ1-1; perhaps TRBD1 as D (5 bases). The CDR3 loop spans 14 amino acids. Trimming took off 0 bases at V and 6 bases at J, with 11 bases between the two ends. CDR1 and CDR2 from the germline V gene are MNHEY and SVGAGI.

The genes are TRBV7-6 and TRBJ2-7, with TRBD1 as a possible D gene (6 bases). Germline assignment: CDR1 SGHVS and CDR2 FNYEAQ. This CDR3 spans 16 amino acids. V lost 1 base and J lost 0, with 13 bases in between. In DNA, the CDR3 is TGTGCCAGCAGCTTAGGCGGGCAGGGGAGCTCCTACGAGCAGTACTTC. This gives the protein CASSLGGQGSSYEQYF.

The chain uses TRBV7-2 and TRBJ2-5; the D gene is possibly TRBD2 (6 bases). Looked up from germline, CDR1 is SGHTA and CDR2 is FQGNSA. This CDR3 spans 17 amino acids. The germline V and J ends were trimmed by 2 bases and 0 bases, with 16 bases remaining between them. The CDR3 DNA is TGTGCCAGCAGCTTACGAGGGACTTTTTCTTACCAAGAGACCCAGTACTTC. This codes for CASSLRGTFSYQETQYF.

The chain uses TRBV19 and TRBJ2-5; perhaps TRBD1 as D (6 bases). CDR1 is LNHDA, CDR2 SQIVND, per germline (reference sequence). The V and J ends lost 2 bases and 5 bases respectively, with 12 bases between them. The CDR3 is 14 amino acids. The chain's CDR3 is CASSIQDRRETQYF. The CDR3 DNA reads TGTGCCAGTAGTATACAGGACAGACGGGAGACCCAGTACTTC.

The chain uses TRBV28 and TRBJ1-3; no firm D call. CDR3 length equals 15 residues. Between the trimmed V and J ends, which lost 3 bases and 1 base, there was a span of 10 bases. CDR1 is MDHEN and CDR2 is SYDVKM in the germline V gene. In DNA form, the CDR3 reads TGTGCCAGCAGTTTGGGCAGTATATCTGGAAACACCATATATTTT. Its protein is CASSLGSISGNTIYF.

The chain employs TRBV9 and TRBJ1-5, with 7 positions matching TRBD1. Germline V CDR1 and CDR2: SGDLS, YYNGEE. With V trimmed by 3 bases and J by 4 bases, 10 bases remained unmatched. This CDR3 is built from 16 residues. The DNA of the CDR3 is TGTGCCAGCAGCGCCGGGGCAGGACAGGAAAATCAGCCCCAGCATTTT. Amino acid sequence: CASSAGAGQENQPQHF.

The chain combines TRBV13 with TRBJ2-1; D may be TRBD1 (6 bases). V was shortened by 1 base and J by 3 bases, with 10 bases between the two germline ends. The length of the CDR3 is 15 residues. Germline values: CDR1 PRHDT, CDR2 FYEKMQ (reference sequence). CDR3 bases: TGTGCCAGCAGCTTAGTAGGCAGGGGCTACAATGAGCAGTTCTTC. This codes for CASSLVGRGYNEQFF.

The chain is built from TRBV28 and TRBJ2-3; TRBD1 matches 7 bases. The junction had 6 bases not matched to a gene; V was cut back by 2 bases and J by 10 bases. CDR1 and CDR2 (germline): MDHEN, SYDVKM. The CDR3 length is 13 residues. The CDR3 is CASSLKQGYAQYF. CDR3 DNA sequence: TGTGCCAGCAGTTTAAAACAGGGGTATGCGCAGTATTTT.

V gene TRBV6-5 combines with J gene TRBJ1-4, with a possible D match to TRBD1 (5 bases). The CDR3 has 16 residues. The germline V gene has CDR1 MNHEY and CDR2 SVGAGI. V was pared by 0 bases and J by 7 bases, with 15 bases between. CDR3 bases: TGTGCCAGCAGTTACTCGACAGTCGCGAACGGTGAAAAACTGTTTTTT. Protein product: CASSYSTVANGEKLFF.

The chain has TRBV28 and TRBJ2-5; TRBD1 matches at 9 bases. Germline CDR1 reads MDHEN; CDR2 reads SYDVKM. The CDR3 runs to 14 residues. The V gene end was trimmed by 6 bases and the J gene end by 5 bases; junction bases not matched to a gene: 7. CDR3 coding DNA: TGTGCCAGCAGCCACGACAGGGGGTCGGAGACCCAGTACTTC. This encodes CASSHDRGSETQYF. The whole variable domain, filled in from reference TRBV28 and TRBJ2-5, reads DVKVTQSSRYLVKRTGEKVFLECVQDMDHENMFWYRQDPGLGLRLIYFSYDVKMKEKGDIPEGYSVSREKKERFSLILESASTNQTSMYLCASSHDRGSETQYFGPGTRLLVL.

CDR3 coding DNA: TGTGCCAGCAGCTCCGAGGGGGGGCCCACTGAAGCTTTCTTT. It translates to CASSSEGGPTEAFF. The chain is built from TRBV7-9 and TRBJ1-1; D possibly corresponds to TRBD1 (6 bases). The CDR3 covers 14 residues. The ends were cut back, 4 bases at V and 4 bases at J, with 13 bases in the middle. CDR1 is SEHNR, CDR2 FQNEAQ, per germline (reference sequence).

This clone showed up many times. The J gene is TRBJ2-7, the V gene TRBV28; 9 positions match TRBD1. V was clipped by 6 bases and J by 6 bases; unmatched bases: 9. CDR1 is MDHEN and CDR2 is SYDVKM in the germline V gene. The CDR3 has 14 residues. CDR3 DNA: TGTGCCAGCAGCTGGGACAGGGAAGCTGGCGAGCAGTACTTC. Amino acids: CASSWDREAGEQYF.

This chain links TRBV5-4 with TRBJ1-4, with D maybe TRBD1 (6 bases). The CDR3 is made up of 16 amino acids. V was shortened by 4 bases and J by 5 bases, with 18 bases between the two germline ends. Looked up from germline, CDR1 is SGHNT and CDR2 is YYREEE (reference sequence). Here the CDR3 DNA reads TGTGCCAGCAGCCTCGGACTTGGGACACTGAATGAAAAACTGTTTTTT. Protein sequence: CASSLGLGTLNEKLFF. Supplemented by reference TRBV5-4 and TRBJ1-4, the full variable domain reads ETGVTQSPTHLIKTRGQQVTLRCSSQSGHNTVSWYQQALGQGPQFIFQYYREEENGRGNFPPRFSGLQFPNYSSELNVNALELDDSALYLCASSLGLGTLNEKLFFGSGTQLSVL.

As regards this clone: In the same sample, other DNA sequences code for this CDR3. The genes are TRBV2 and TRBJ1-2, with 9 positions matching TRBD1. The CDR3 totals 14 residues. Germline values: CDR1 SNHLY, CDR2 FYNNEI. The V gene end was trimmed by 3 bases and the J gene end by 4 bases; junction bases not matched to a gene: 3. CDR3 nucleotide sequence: TGTGCCAGCAGTGACCGACAGGGGGGCTATGGCTACACCTTC. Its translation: CASSDRQGGYGYTF. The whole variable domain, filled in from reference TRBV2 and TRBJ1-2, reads EPEVTQTPSHQVTQMGQEVILRCVPISNHLYFYWYRQILGQKVEFLVSFYNNEISEKSEIFDDQFSVERPDGSNFTLKIRSTKLEDSAMYFCASSDRQGGYGYTFGSGTRLTVV.

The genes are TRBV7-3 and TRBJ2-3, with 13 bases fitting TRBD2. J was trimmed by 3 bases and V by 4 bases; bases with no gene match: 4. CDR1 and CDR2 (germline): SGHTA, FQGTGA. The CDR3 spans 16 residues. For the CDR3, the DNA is TGTGCCAGCAGCTCCGGACTAGCGGGAGTGACAGATACGCAGTATTTT. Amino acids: CASSSGLAGVTDTQYF.

CDR3 in DNA: TGTGCCAGCAGTGAAATTGGAGGGCTAAGTTCACCCCTCCACTTT. Translating it yields CASSEIGGLSSPLHF. The chain joins TRBV2 to TRBJ1-6; D is uncertain. The length of the CDR3 is 15 residues. In germline, CDR1 is SNHLY, CDR2 FYNNEI. Trimming left V 2 bases short and J 9 bases short, with 14 bases between.

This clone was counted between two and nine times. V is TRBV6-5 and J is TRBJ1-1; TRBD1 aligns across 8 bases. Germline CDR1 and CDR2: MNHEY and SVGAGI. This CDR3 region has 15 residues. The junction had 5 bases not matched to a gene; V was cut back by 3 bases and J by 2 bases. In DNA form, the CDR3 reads TGTGCCAGCAGTTATGGACAGGGTTTAAACACTGAAGCTTTCTTT. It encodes CASSYGQGLNTEAFF.

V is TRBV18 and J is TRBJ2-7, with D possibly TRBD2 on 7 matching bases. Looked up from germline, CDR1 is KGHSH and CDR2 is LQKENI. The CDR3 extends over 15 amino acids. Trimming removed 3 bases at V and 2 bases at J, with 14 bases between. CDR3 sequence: CASSPAGARTYEQYF. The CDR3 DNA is TGTGCCAGCTCACCTGCGGGGGCGCGTACCTACGAGCAGTACTTC. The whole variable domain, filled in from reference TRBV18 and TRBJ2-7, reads NAGVMQNPRHLVRRRGQEARLRCSPMKGHSHVYWYRQLPEEGLKFMVYLQKENIIDESGMPKERFSAEFPKEGPSILRIQQVVRGDSAAYFCASSPAGARTYEQYFGPGTRLTVT.